These T cell receptor beta chains were read from a single sample in a study of blood T cell repertoires in COVID-19. Method: immunoSEQ multiplex PCR; TCRdb's copy keeps in-frame clones and lacks some. In the table there are about 180,000 clones, about 82% of which are singletons. The sample comprised PBMCs or T cells enriched from blood (not recorded which). These receptors all come from a woman aged 25-40 years who had recovered from COVID-19. Both conserved end residues are part of each CDR3. The D gene is left open where the match is weak. Some rows have no size entry. The others give once, few or many, or a class for an expanded clone.

V	J	D	size	CDR3	DNA
TRBV9	TRBJ2-7	TRBD2	-	CASSKTSGSSEQYF	TGTGCCAGCAGCAAAACTAGCGGGAGTTCTGAGCAGTACTTC
TRBV3-1/TRBV3-2	TRBJ1-5	-	-	CASSQGGKQPQHF	TGTGCCAGCAGCCAAGGAGGGAAGCAGCCCCAGCATTTT
TRBV19	TRBJ2-1	TRBD1	-	CASSEGGQGYNEQFF	TGTGCCAGTAGTGAGGGAGGACAGGGCTACAATGAGCAGTTCTTC
TRBV11-2	TRBJ2-1	-	once	CASSPRGRNTPYNEQFF	TGTGCCAGCAGCCCCCGGGGTAGGAATACGCCCTACAATGAGCAGTTCTTC
TRBV18	TRBJ1-1	-	-	CASSPQENTEAFF	TGTGCCAGCTCACCCCAGGAGAACACTGAAGCTTTCTTT
TRBV6-5	TRBJ2-1	-	-	CASSYAVYNEQFF	TGTGCCAGCAGTTACGCGGTTTACAATGAGCAGTTCTTC
TRBV10-3	TRBJ2-1	TRBD1	-	CAISVEGALVGEQFF	TGTGCCATCAGTGTCGAGGGGGCCCTTGTTGGTGAGCAGTTCTTC
TRBV18	TRBJ2-3	TRBD2	-	CASSGMVAGTFTDTQYF	TGTGCCAGCTCAGGGATGGTAGCGGGGACCTTCACAGATACGCAGTATTTT
TRBV6-1	TRBJ2-3	-	-	CASSDGSWADTQYF	TGTGCCAGCAGTGACGGGAGCTGGGCAGATACGCAGTATTTT
TRBV19	TRBJ2-7	TRBD2	-	CASSGTSRTYEQYF	TGTGCCAGTAGCGGGACTAGCCGAACCTACGAGCAGTACTTC
TRBV7-9	TRBJ2-2	-	-	CASSYLGDANTGELFF	TGTGCCAGCAGCTACCTAGGGGATGCGAACACCGGGGAGCTGTTTTTT
TRBV20-1	TRBJ2-7	-	-	CSASTTSGLSYEQYF	TGCAGTGCTAGTACTACAAGCGGCCTCTCCTACGAGCAGTACTTC
TRBV4-2	TRBJ2-5	TRBD2	once	CASSQGGLALTPQETQYF	TGTGCCAGCAGCCAGGGGGGACTAGCTCTAACCCCGCAAGAGACCCAGTACTTC
TRBV6-5	TRBJ2-3	TRBD2	-	CATLSGSSTDTQYF	TGTGCCACCCTAAGCGGGAGTAGTACAGATACGCAGTATTTT
TRBV28	TRBJ2-3	-	-	CASSRLNWGDTQYF	TGTGCCAGCAGCCGACTAAACTGGGGAGATACGCAGTATTTT
TRBV29-1	TRBJ2-6	TRBD1	-	CSVAPSTGPSSGANVLTF	TGCAGCGTGGCCCCTTCGACAGGGCCTTCCTCTGGGGCCAACGTCCTGACTTTC
TRBV27	TRBJ2-3	-	-	CASSLPSLREDTQYF	TGTGCCAGCAGTCTCCCCTCCCTGCGGGAAGATACGCAGTATTTT
TRBV27	TRBJ2-7	-	-	CASNNGVGEQYF	TGTGCCAGCAATAACGGGGTAGGCGAGCAGTACTTC
TRBV3-1/TRBV3-2	TRBJ1-1	-	-	CASSQRTENTEAFF	TGTGCCAGCAGCCAACGGACAGAGAACACTGAAGCTTTCTTT
TRBV29-1	TRBJ1-2	TRBD1	few	CSVESSTGAYGYTF	TGCAGCGTTGAATCTTCTACAGGGGCTTATGGCTACACCTTC
TRBV7-2	TRBJ2-7	TRBD2	-	CASSSGGSFTEQYF	TGTGCCAGCAGCTCTGGCGGGAGTTTTACCGAGCAGTACTTC
TRBV2	TRBJ2-7	-	-	CASSYVYEQYF	TGTGCCAGCAGTTATGTCTACGAGCAGTACTTC
TRBV6-5	TRBJ1-2	-	once	CASSYDAVRGYTF	TGTGCCAGCAGTTACGACGCGGTTCGCGGCTACACCTTC
TRBV19	TRBJ1-1	-	few	CASSIDSGPDTEAFF	TGTGCCAGTAGTATAGATTCAGGGCCGGACACTGAAGCTTTCTTT
TRBV6-6	TRBJ1-5	-	-	CASSHPLCLITGGGVGNQPQHF	TGTGCCAGCAGTCATCCCTTGTGTTTAATCACAGGAGGGGGGGTTGGGAATCAGCCCCAGCATTTT
TRBV11-2	TRBJ2-7	-	-	CASNGESYEQYF	TGTGCCAGCAACGGAGAGAGCTACGAGCAGTACTTC
TRBV19	TRBJ2-1	-	few	CASSIAGVGDNEQFF	TGTGCCAGTAGTATAGCAGGGGTGGGGGACAATGAGCAGTTCTTC
TRBV6-1	TRBJ1-2	-	-	CASSEGPEGVKGYTF	TGTGCCAGCAGTGAGGGCCCTGAAGGGGTGAAAGGCTACACCTTC
TRBV29-1	TRBJ1-1	-	-	CSVATGHRNTEAFF	TGCAGCGTTGCAACGGGACATCGGAACACTGAAGCTTTCTTT
TRBV5-5	TRBJ1-3	-	-	CASSPGGQNGNTIYF	TGTGCCAGCAGCCCTGGAGGACAGAATGGAAACACCATATATTTT
TRBV28	TRBJ2-3	TRBD1	-	CASSFLGGRGTDTQYF	TGTGCCAGCAGTTTTTTAGGGGGCAGAGGCACAGATACGCAGTATTTT
TRBV19	TRBJ2-1	-	few	CASSVNNEQFF	TGTGCCAGTAGTGTAAACAATGAGCAGTTCTTC
TRBV6-4	TRBJ1-2	TRBD1	few	CASSETGQGFSDGYTF	TGTGCCAGCAGTGAGACCGGACAGGGCTTTTCTGATGGCTACACCTTC
TRBV5-4	TRBJ1-5	-	once	CASSADIEQPQHF	TGTGCCAGCAGCGCGGACATCGAGCAGCCCCAGCATTTT
TRBV7-9	TRBJ2-1	-	few	CASQSETGGDYNEQFF	TGTGCCAGCCAATCGGAGACAGGTGGGGACTACAATGAGCAGTTCTTC
TRBV9	TRBJ2-2	TRBD2	-	CASSVVVGDEREGQNTGELFF	TGTGCCAGCAGCGTAGTGGTGGGTGATGAGCGGGAGGGCCAAAACACCGGGGAGCTGTTTTTT
TRBV7-7	TRBJ2-2	-	-	CASSLHPGSGELFF	TGTGCCAGCAGCTTACACCCGGGTTCCGGGGAGCTGTTTTTT
TRBV21-1	TRBJ2-3	-	-	CARRTSGSTDTQYF	TGTGCCAGACGGACTAGCGGTAGCACAGATACGCAGTATTTT
TRBV27	TRBJ1-3	TRBD1	-	CASSSYLGTGENTIYF	TGTGCCAGCAGTTCGTATCTGGGGACAGGAGAAAACACCATATATTTT
TRBV14	TRBJ1-2	TRBD1	-	CASSEVRQGGYGYTF	TGTGCCAGCAGCGAGGTTCGACAGGGCGGCTATGGCTACACCTTC
TRBV19	TRBJ1-1	-	-	CASSGGSTEAFF	TGTGCCTCGAGCGGGGGTAGCACTGAAGCTTTCTTT
TRBV19	TRBJ1-4	-	few	CARQVDTGTPVVSNEKLFF	TGTGCCAGACAAGTCGACACCGGGACTCCCGTGGTGTCTAATGAAAAACTGTTTTTT
TRBV9	TRBJ2-3	-	-	CASSVGDTQYF	TGTGCCAGCAGCGTCGGAGATACGCAGTATTTT
TRBV29-1	TRBJ2-7	-	-	CSVDHGREQYF	TGCAGCGTTGATCATGGCCGCGAGCAGTACTTC
TRBV7-9	TRBJ2-7	TRBD2	-	CASSISGRTPYEQYF	TGTGCCAGCAGCATTAGCGGGAGAACACCCTACGAGCAGTACTTC
TRBV3-1/TRBV3-2	TRBJ2-5	-	-	CASSQILVRAQTQYF	TGTGCCAGCAGCCAAATATTAGTGAGGGCGCAGACCCAGTACTTC
TRBV9	TRBJ2-3	-	-	CASRSDSQTQYF	TGTGCCAGCAGGTCCGACAGTCAAACGCAGTATTTT
TRBV29-1	TRBJ1-2	TRBD1	once	CSVDPGQGVRNYGYTF	TGCAGCGTTGACCCGGGACAGGGGGTGAGAAACTATGGCTACACCTTC
TRBV28	TRBJ2-6	-	-	CASSSRRWGLSGANVLTF	TGTGCCAGCAGTTCAAGACGGTGGGGGCTTTCTGGGGCCAACGTCCTGACTTTC
TRBV3-1/TRBV3-2	TRBJ2-7	TRBD1	-	CASSQKPTGLTHEQYF	TGTGCCAGCAGCCAAAAACCGACAGGGTTAACCCACGAGCAGTACTTC